Here is one T cell receptor beta chain with its context. Its antigen remains unidentified. The donors were in the 120-subject validation cohort; that cohort was separate from the roughly 730-subject first cohort. CDR1 is SEHNR, CDR2 FQNEAQ, per germline (reference sequence). V lost 3 bases and J 2 bases, leaving 15 bases between the germline ends. The CDR3 length is 16 residues. This specimen comes from a study of cytomegalovirus exposure and HLA in healthy donors. Study as a whole: The 130 or so validation repertoires were reported in a later analysis to have been generated on the same platform as the 500 to 700 first-cohort repertoires.

Generated by immunoSEQ multiplex PCR, the TCRdb table keeps only in-frame clones and is missing some. The table shows 65,000 to 90,000 clones, with roughly 90% occurring only once. Study-level points and caveats: Confirmation was obtained in vitro that a few CMV-associated chains are specific for CMV antigens. The classifier reportedly diagnosed cytomegalovirus status with high sensitivity and specificity.

This TCR was sampled from a woman under 30 in good health and CMV-seropositive. The chain employs TRBV7-9 and TRBJ2-3; weak D call: TRBD2 (6 bases). What was sequenced was PBMCs. The CDR3 DNA reads TGTGCCAGCAGCTTCACTAGCCTGACTCTCACAGATACGCAGTATTTT. Protein: CASSFTSLTLTDTQYF.